This is a list of T cell receptor beta chains from one sample in a study of cytomegalovirus exposure and HLA in healthy donors. Method: immunoSEQ multiplex PCR; TCRdb's copy keeps in-frame clones and lacks some. The sample lists about 65,000 clones; 92% were seen once. The source material was PBMCs. These receptors were collected from a woman between 18 and 29 years old in good health and CMV-seronegative. CDR3s include the opening cysteine and the closing phenylalanine or tryptophan. D genes are given only for firm matches.

J	D	V	CDR3
TRBJ1-4	.	TRBV18	CASSPQTLSPITSRGGEKLFF
TRBJ2-3	.	TRBV6-5	CASSYGTGLTDTQYF
TRBJ2-3	.	TRBV2	CASWSPAKSTDTQYF
TRBJ2-7	.	TRBV10-3	CAIAATREDGEQYF
TRBJ1-2	.	TRBV6-1	CASSGGTLGYGYTF
TRBJ1-3	.	TRBV28	CASSPGGPRDFGNTIYF
TRBJ1-2	.	TRBV10-3	CAISEAGRIYGYTF
TRBJ2-5	.	TRBV11-2	CASSMTPPTETQYF
TRBJ2-1	TRBD2	TRBV7-2	CASSMGLAGNNEQFF
TRBJ2-7	.	TRBV28	CASSLNRDIYEQYF
TRBJ1-5	TRBD1	TRBV7-8	CASSPGQGNQPQHF
TRBJ1-6	.	TRBV6-4	CASSEGRGPGSPLHF
TRBJ2-2	TRBD1	TRBV19	CASTLGQGLAGELFF
TRBJ2-2	.	TRBV4-3	CASSQGDAEDGELFF
TRBJ2-1	.	TRBV11-3	CASSFFAGNEQFF
TRBJ2-7	TRBD2	TRBV6-5	CASSLRLAGGFYEQYF
TRBJ2-5	TRBD2	TRBV29-1	CSVEGLAGETQYF
TRBJ2-1	.	TRBV6-4	CASSRGTTNEQFF